The 10 T cell receptor beta chains presented below share a single source sample, sequenced in a study of T cell repertoires in cytomegalovirus infection. No antigen has been assigned to these receptors. TCRdb redid the calling of the reads with MiXCR, one entry per CDR3 protein. The data contain about 700,000 distinct CDR3 sequences, roughly a third of them seen just once; the ten biggest clones take up roughly 18%. Material: cultured PBMCs, obtained from culture after CMV antigen stimulation. The receptors originated from a human donor in good health (CMV status not recorded). Some clones in this sample may be carry-over from other donors' samples.

This clonotype showed up just once. CDR3 region: CASSIDLGNEQFF. CDR3 in DNA: TGTGCCAGTAGTATAGATCTCGGTAATGAGCAGTTCTTC. The chain employs TRBV19 and TRBJ2-1; D gene ambiguous. This CDR3 is built from 13 residues. Trimming left V 0 bases short and J 7 bases short, with 7 bases between. CDR1 LNHDA and CDR2 SQIVND come from the germline V gene (reference sequence). Filled out from reference TRBV19 and TRBJ2-1, the complete variable domain reads DGGITQSPKYLFRKEGQNVTLSCEQNLNHDAMYWYRQDPGQGLRLIYYSQIVNDFQKGDIAEGYSVSREKKESFPLTVTSAQKNPTAFYLCASSIDLGNEQFFGPGTRLTVL.

The chain joins TRBV12-5 to TRBJ1-1; TRBD1 matches at 10 bases. Germline CDR1 LGHNT, CDR2 FRNRAP. This CDR3 has 18 residues. V trimming: 0 bases; J trimming: 2 bases; junction bases outside the gene matches: 9. The CDR3 here is CASGLVLWDRGANTEAFF. As DNA, the CDR3 is TGTGCTAGTGGTTTGGTACTTTGGGACAGGGGCGCTAACACTGAAGCTTTCTTT.

The genes are TRBV5-5 and TRBJ2-7; D is unresolved. Germline values: CDR1 SGHKS, CDR2 YYEKEE (reference sequence). V was trimmed by 2 bases and J by 1 base, leaving 16 bases between them. The CDR3 has 16 residues. This CDR3 is CASSFSPTMGSYEQYF. The CDR3 DNA follows: TGTGCCAGCAGCTTTTCACCGACCATGGGTTCCTACGAGCAGTACTTC.

The chain uses TRBV7-2 and TRBJ1-5; D is possibly TRBD1 (6 bases). The CDR3 totals 14 residues. V was cut by 5 bases and J by 6 bases, with 14 bases left in between. CDR1 is SGHTA and CDR2 is FQGNSA in the germline V gene. CDR3: CASSLGGGIQPQHF. The CDR3 DNA reads as TGTGCCAGCAGCCTAGGGGGGGGCATTCAGCCCCAGCATTTT.

The chain carries TRBV20-1 and TRBJ2-7, with D unresolved. The CDR3 is 13 residues long. The V gene lost 3 bases and the J gene lost 2 bases, with 11 bases spanning the gap. Germline CDR1 is DFQATT and CDR2 is SNEGSKA (reference sequence). The CDR3 sequence: CSASSAEAYEQYF. CDR3 nucleotides: TGCAGTGCTAGTAGTGCCGAAGCCTACGAGCAGTACTTC.

This clonotype occurred a few times. The chain joins TRBV11-2 to TRBJ2-7; 7 bases agree with TRBD1. The CDR3 runs to 16 residues. V gave up 5 bases and J gave up 0 bases; unmatched junction bases: 10. Germline V lookup: CDR1 SGHAT, CDR2 FQNNGV. CDR3 in DNA: TGTGCCAGCAGCCCTACCCGGAGACAGGGCTCCTACGAGCAGTACTTC. Translation: CASSPTRRQGSYEQYF.

This clonotype was observed a handful of times. The chain carries TRBV6-2 or TRBV6-3 and TRBJ2-1; TRBD2 is a possible D gene (5 bases). The V gene's germline CDR1 is MNHEY and CDR2 SVGEGT. This CDR3 is built from 13 residues. Trimming left V 6 bases short and J 4 bases short, with 10 bases between. In DNA form, the CDR3 reads TGTGCCAGCAGCCGGGATTTATACAATGAGCAGTTCTTC. The encoded protein is CASSRDLYNEQFF.

The V call is TRBV10-3, the J call TRBJ1-1; no firm D call. The germline V gene encodes CDR1 ENHRY and CDR2 SYGVKD. Trimming removed 0 bases from V and 1 base from J, with 3 bases in between. This CDR3 is built from 13 residues. Written as DNA, the CDR3 is TGTGCCATCAGTGAGTCGCCGAACACTGAAGCTTTCTTT. Translated, it gives CAISESPNTEAFF.

The chain is built from TRBV7-8 and TRBJ2-1; tentative D call: TRBD1 (5 bases). This CDR3 contains 13 residues. CDR1 and CDR2 (germline): SGHVS, FQNEAQ. V was trimmed by 0 bases and J by 10 bases, leaving 10 bases between them. The CDR3 protein is CASSLAERTEQFF. The DNA for the CDR3 is TGTGCCAGCAGCTTAGCGGAGAGGACAGAGCAGTTCTTC.

This clonotype was seen at least ten times. The chain's CDR3 is CASSLALDRYTEAFF. CDR3 nucleotide sequence: TGTGCCAGCAGCTTAGCGTTGGACAGGTACACTGAAGCTTTCTTT. The rearrangement links TRBV7-2 to TRBJ1-1, with 7 bases that match TRBD1. The length of the CDR3 is 15 residues. With 0 bases clipped from V and 3 bases from J, the junction kept 4 bases outside the gene matches. Per the germline V gene, CDR1 is SGHTA and CDR2 is FQGNSA.